This T cell receptor (beta chain) emerged from a study of T cells in women clearing cervical HPV infection. A note on this clone: Antigen specificity is unknown. At one end the junction does not follow the germline gene, possibly because of a read error. Read sequence stops 3 residues before the CDR3 end, and the germline J gene provides the missing end.

This CDR3 has 18 residues. In germline, CDR1 is LGHNA, CDR2 YNFKEQ. immunoSEQ multiplex PCR used an average of around 1,200 ng genomic DNA. The assay was immunoSEQ multiplex PCR, and TCRdb's table has in-frame clones only and misses some. In total, the table holds around 28,000 clones. Regarding the study as a whole: CIN3+ cases had significantly higher TCR repertoire richness than controls, but evenness did not differ.

This TCR was recovered from a woman aged 18 to 75 with a cervical HPV16 infection that either progressed to CIN3+ or cleared (not recorded which). The chain links TRBV4-2 to TRBJ1-4; D remains unclear. Specimen: blood buffy coat. CDR3 DNA (partial): TGCGCCAGCAGCCAAGTCTTGTTTGTCCTTGCAACTAATGAAAAA. Translated: CASSQVLFVLATNEK. The CDR3 in full is CASSQVLFVLATNEKLFF.